This T cell receptor (beta chain) was recovered during a study of identical twins. General study points: Whereas memory repertoires showed no such difference, abundant cord blood beta clonotypes carried fewer insertions.

Points on this clonotype: Its target is not known.

V lost 6 bases and J 6 bases, leaving 24 bases between the germline ends. The germline V gene encodes CDR1 DFQATT and CDR2 SNEGSKA (reference sequence). The CDR3 consists of 16 residues. TCRdb re-called the 5' RACE reads through MiXCR, storing one row per CDR3 protein. The data hold under 800,000 distinct CDR3 sequences, with about 20% observed a single time. These sequences were also reported in another study, on T cells expressing NK-cell markers. That work states: The TCR beta repertoires were obtained from sorted CD3+CD56+NKG2C+, CD3+CD56+NKG2C- and CD3+CD56-NKG2C+ T cells. A range of roughly 1.0-7.0% of CD8+ T cells consisted of dominant NKG2C+ clonotypes in 5 to 7 donors. The CD3+CD56-NKG2C+ fraction of a few donors was likewise dominated by these clonotypes.

The chain employs TRBV20-1 and TRBJ2-4; a weak D match, TRBD2 (6 bases). This TCR was recovered from a woman under 30 in good health. The sequenced material came from PBMCs. In DNA, the CDR3 is TGCAGTGCCAGTAGTGAGACTTCCGGGAGAGGAAACATTCAGTACTTC. Amino acid sequence: CSASSETSGRGNIQYF.